This T cell receptor (beta chain) was documented in a study of cytomegalovirus exposure and HLA in healthy donors (dated by TCRdb to about 2017). Looking at the study overall: The roughly 670 repertoires of the first cohort and the roughly 110 validation repertoires were produced on the same platform, according to a later analysis. The study aimed to test whether signatures of past pathogen exposure could be identified by cataloging public T cell receptors. To predict cytomegalovirus infection status, the study combined high-throughput TCR immunosequencing, statistical association of individual TCRs with disease status, and machine learning. In addition to the first cohort of roughly 700 subjects, a separate validation cohort of approximately 130 different subjects was used. Study-wide findings and limitations: The study gave a list of under 200 TCR beta chains associated with cytomegalovirus. Three of the identified cytomegalovirus-associated TCR beta chains were confirmed in vitro to be specific for cytomegalovirus antigens. In both the original and validation cohorts, the classifier was reported to diagnose cytomegalovirus status with high specificity and sensitivity. Most TCR sequences were seen in very few donors, while some public TCRs were found in many individuals. A later analysis found that TCRs clustered in the first cohort also tended to co-occur in the 120 validation repertoires, with approximately 94% of cluster scores above 0. The validation cohort had no HLA typing available for a later analysis, so co-occurrence within that cohort was assessed over all 130 or so repertoires. According to the authors, the approach could potentially be generalized to other disease states and immunological phenotypes.

Libraries came from the immunoSEQ multiplex PCR assay. The authors' pipeline ran thus. A statistical classification framework was built for diagnosing cytomegalovirus status from the catalog of TCR beta chain sequences. The clones in this table, taken by TCRdb from immuneACCESS, are in-frame only. Not every clone is retained; where verified, under half of the shortfall comes from an unresolved V gene, and the cause of the rest is unknown. That table gives V, J and clone size, and the DNA gave D and trimming. The sample data list about 400,000 clones, and just over 85% of these were observed just once. The ten largest clones capture under 0.95% of the sample. The donors were included in the validation cohort of some 120 subjects, a group kept apart from the roughly 700-subject first cohort. About this clone itself: Its antigen is still unknown. Base quality data are lacking; no much larger clone is found one base away.

Sequences SGHKS (CDR1) and YYEKEE (CDR2) are obtained from the germline V gene (reference sequence). The CDR3 goes from the cysteine to the phenylalanine over 17 residues. The retained sequence is limited to the CDR3, 51 bases, with the frame set at the first base. Unmatched junction bases come to 12, with V trimmed by 4 bases and J by 2 bases. Sequenced material: PBMCs. The chain couples TRBV5-5 to TRBJ1-2; TRBD1 matches 9 bases in the middle. The clonotype was recovered from a young woman in good health and CMV-seronegative. The nucleotides read TGTGCCAGCAGCGGGATCACCGGCGGACAGGGGAACTATGGCTACACCTTC. It codes for CASSGITGGQGNYGYTF. Full variable domain (CDR3 extended with the reference TRBV5-5 and TRBJ1-2 proteins): DAGVTQSPTHLIKTRGQQVTLRCSPISGHKSVSWYQQVLGQGPQFIFQYYEKEERGRGNFPDRFSARQFPNYSSELNVNALLLGDSALYLCASSGITGGQGNYGYTFGSGTRLTVV.